This T cell receptor (beta chain) comes out of a study of a mutant IDH1 vaccine in newly diagnosed glioma. Whole-study context: Week 35 was assigned to visit V12, and week 47 was assigned to visit V13.

The protocol was immunoSEQ multiplex PCR, while the TCRdb copy is restricted to in-frame clones and leaves out a portion. Here the sample spans 65,000 to 85,000 clones, around 87% being singletons. The CDR3 sequence is 14 residues long. Germline V gives CDR1 GTSNPN, CDR2 SVGIG (reference sequence). Trimming left V 8 bases short and J 7 bases short, with 20 bases between. A remark on this clone: Its antigen is still unknown.

Noted time point: week 35, safety follow-up. What each vaccine dose contained was 300 ug of mutant IDH1 20-mer peptide, accompanied by topical imiquimod. The sample here was PBMCs, taken from a glioma patient whose treatment included an IDH1 peptide vaccine. The chain links TRBV30 to TRBJ2-2; a possible D gene is TRBD1 (6 bases). This receptor was identified in a man aged 25-45 years with glioma. The CDR3 loop is CAQGVQGPGGELFF. CDR3 sequence (DNA): TGTGCCCAAGGCGTCCAGGGGCCCGGCGGGGAGCTGTTTTTT.